This entry lists 32 T cell receptor beta chains sequenced from one sample in a study of T-cell reconstitution after alpha-beta-depleted transplantation in children. Unique molecular identifiers were used in preparing the TCRbeta library. MiXCR, applied by TCRdb to the PCR reads, yields one record per CDR3 protein. The table records a few hundred thousand distinct CDR3 sequences, 9.7% of them present only once. This specimen was PBMCs from the stem cell graft donor, taken from the stem cell graft. Every receptor here comes from a human donor who donated a stem cell graft to a child with SCID.

At least ten counts were recorded for this clonotype. This chain joins TRBV27 and TRBJ1-1; 7 bases align to TRBD1. CDR3 length equals 20 residues. V shed 2 bases, J shed 3 bases, and the junction held 21 bases outside the gene matches. CDR1 MNHEY and CDR2 SMNVEV come from the germline V gene (reference sequence). Here the CDR3 reads CASSLRGPGWGAVHHTEAFF. CDR3 bases: TGTGCCAGCAGTTTAAGGGGGCCCGGGTGGGGGGCGGTCCATCACACTGAAGCTTTCTTT.

The V call is TRBV7-2, the J call TRBJ1-3; the D gene is possibly TRBD1 (5 bases). CDR1 is SGHTA and CDR2 is FQGNSA in the germline V gene. V dropped 5 bases and J dropped 2 bases, with 13 bases sitting between them. The CDR3 length is 15 residues. The CDR3 here is CASSGGALTGNTIYF. The CDR3 DNA reads as TGTGCCAGCAGCGGAGGGGCACTGACTGGAAACACCATATATTTT.

This clonotype was detected many times. CDR3 DNA sequence: TGTGCCAGCAGTTCCCTGGACGGAGCAACTAATGAAAAACTGTTTTTT. As protein: CASSSLDGATNEKLFF. This rearrangement joins TRBV28 to TRBJ1-4, with no clear D. The CDR3 covers 16 residues. Trimming took off 4 bases at V and 0 bases at J, with 12 bases between the two ends. Germline CDR1 and CDR2: MDHEN and SYDVKM.

There are many counts of this clonotype. The chain carries TRBV10-3 and TRBJ2-1, with 10 positions matching TRBD2. The length of the CDR3 is 15 residues. Germline V gene lookup returns CDR1 ENHRY and CDR2 SYGVKD. Unmatched junction bases numbered 7, after V lost 3 bases and J lost 8 bases. CDR3 DNA: TGTGCCATCAGTGATGGGGCTAGCGGGGGCGATGAGCAGTTCTTC. Translating gives CAISDGASGGDEQFF.

This clonotype was seen ten or more times. The rearrangement links TRBV9 to TRBJ2-6; possibly TRBD1 or TRBD2 for D (7 bases each). Trimming shortened V by 3 bases and J by 0 bases, and 19 bases separated the two germline ends. This CDR3 comprises 19 residues. The germline V gene encodes CDR1 SGDLS and CDR2 YYNGEE. The CDR3 DNA sequence: TGTGCCAGCAGCGCCGGGGGGACAGTAAGTTACTCTGGGGCCAACGTCCTGACTTTC. Translating gives CASSAGGTVSYSGANVLTF.

This clonotype was counted ten times or more. V is TRBV5-1 and J is TRBJ2-7; D is undetermined. The V and J ends lost 4 bases and 6 bases respectively, with 20 bases between them. Germline values: CDR1 SGHRS, CDR2 YFSETQ. The CDR3 sequence is 15 residues long. The CDR3 protein is CASSHTSSTSSEQYF. The CDR3 nucleotides read TGCGCCAGCAGCCATACAAGCTCGACAAGTTCCGAGCAGTACTTC.

This clonotype was detected ten times or more. The chain links TRBV3-1 to TRBJ2-7, with D possibly being TRBD2 (5 bases). In germline, CDR1 is LGHDT, CDR2 YNNKEL (reference sequence). With 1 base removed from V and 0 bases from J, the gap between germline ends came to 19 bases. CDR3 size: 18 residues. The CDR3: CASSQAVYSSWSSYEQYF. DNA for the CDR3: TGTGCCAGCAGCCAAGCGGTCTATTCTAGCTGGAGCTCCTACGAGCAGTACTTC.

This clonotype was seen repeatedly, ten times or more. The chain joins TRBV7-9 to TRBJ1-1; a weak D match, TRBD1 (5 bases). CDR3 length equals 15 residues. Trimming shortened V by 8 bases and J by 11 bases, and 27 bases separated the two germline ends. Germline V CDR1 and CDR2: SEHNR, FQNEAQ (reference sequence). CDR3 loop: CASAPRNRKGLEAFF. The CDR3 coding sequence is TGTGCCAGCGCCCCTAGGAACAGGAAGGGGCTCGAGGCTTTCTTT. The whole variable domain, remainder taken from reference TRBV7-9 and TRBJ1-1, is DTGVSQNPRHKITKRGQNVTFRCDPISEHNRLYWYRQTLGQGPEFLTYFQNEAQLEKSRLLSDRFSAERPKGSFSTLEIQRTEQGDSAMYLCASAPRNRKGLEAFFGQGTRLTVV.

The chain carries TRBV20-1 and TRBJ2-5; D might be TRBD2 (7 bases). Germline CDR1 is DFQATT and CDR2 is SNEGSKA (reference sequence). The CDR3 length is 15 residues. Trimming removed 1 base from V and 2 bases from J, with 14 bases in between. CDR3 sequence reads: CSARAGGGWQETQYF. Here the CDR3 DNA reads TGCAGTGCTAGAGCGGGGGGCGGATGGCAAGAGACCCAGTACTTC.

This clonotype showed up many times. The V gene is TRBV28, the J gene TRBJ2-1; no firm D call. Germline-derived CDR1 and CDR2 are MDHEN and SYDVKM. Trimming left V 1 base short and J 7 bases short, with 5 bases between. This CDR3 is 12 amino acids long. CDR3 residues: CASSLSWNEQFF. The CDR3 bases are TGTGCCAGCAGTTTATCATGGAATGAGCAGTTCTTC.

This clonotype was counted ten times or more. The rearrangement joins TRBV12-3 or TRBV12-4 to TRBJ1-2, with D possibly TRBD1 on 6 matching bases. The CDR3 sequence is 13 residues long. Trimming stripped 6 bases from V and 8 bases from J, with 16 bases between. The CDR3 DNA reads TGTGCCAGCAGCGAAGGGGGGCGGCTAGGCTACACCTTC. It yields the protein CASSEGGRLGYTF.

This clonotype was recorded at least ten times. The rearrangement links TRBV20-1 to TRBJ1-5; D may be TRBD1 (5 bases). Trimming left V 3 bases short and J 4 bases short, with 7 bases between. Per germline, CDR1 DFQATT and CDR2 SNEGSKA (reference sequence). CDR3 length equals 12 residues. The CDR3 bases are TGCAGTGCTAGCGGGGGGAATCAGCCCCAGCATTTT. Translated: CSASGGNQPQHF.

This clonotype was observed at least ten times. The chain links TRBV20-1 to TRBJ2-7; tentatively, D is TRBD2 (5 bases). This CDR3 comprises 13 residues. Trimming took off 0 bases at V and 3 bases at J, with 9 bases between the two ends. In germline, CDR1 is DFQATT, CDR2 SNEGSKA (reference sequence). The CDR3 loop is CSARDLRGYEQYF. The DNA of the CDR3 is TGCAGTGCTAGAGATCTTCGGGGCTACGAGCAGTACTTC.

This clonotype was recorded at least ten times. The V gene is TRBV25-1, the J gene TRBJ2-5; 8 bases are a match to TRBD1. The CDR3 runs 15 residues. V lost 5 bases to trimming and J lost 5 bases; unmatched junction nucleotides: 10. Germline V gene data show CDR1 as MGHDK and CDR2 as SYGVNS. CDR3 in amino acids: CASSLSGAGGETQYF. The CDR3 DNA follows: TGTGCCAGCAGTTTAAGTGGGGCAGGGGGCGAGACCCAGTACTTC.

In this sample, this clonotype turned up many times. V and J are TRBV20-1 and TRBJ1-1; no clear D gene. Deletions cut 0 bases from V and 3 bases from J, with 17 bases between. The germline gives CDR1 DFQATT, CDR2 SNEGSKA (reference sequence). The CDR3 has 16 residues. The CDR3 region has the DNA TGCAGTGCTAGAGATCAAGTTCGCCAGTCTTACACTGAAGCTTTCTTT. It encodes CSARDQVRQSYTEAFF.

This clonotype was recorded many times. The chain joins TRBV2 to TRBJ1-5; D possibly corresponds to TRBD1 (5 bases). Deletions cut 5 bases from V and 7 bases from J, with 15 bases between. Germline V CDR1 and CDR2: SNHLY, FYNNEI. The CDR3 is 14 residues long. CDR3 amino acids: CASSSQGVEQPQHF. DNA for the CDR3: TGTGCCAGCAGTTCTCAGGGTGTTGAGCAGCCCCAGCATTTT.

This clonotype was detected many times. The V gene is TRBV10-2, the J gene TRBJ1-1, with D possibly matching TRBD1 (5 bases). Germline values: CDR1 WSHSY, CDR2 SAAADI. V shed 2 bases and J shed 7 bases, with 14 bases lying between them. The CDR3 extends over 14 amino acids. The CDR3 region is CASSEPGSYDEAFF. CDR3 DNA: TGCGCCAGCAGTGAGCCAGGGTCGTACGATGAAGCTTTCTTT.

This clonotype was seen at least ten times. This chain joins TRBV28 and TRBJ1-1, with D unresolved. V shed 3 bases and J shed 1 base, with 6 bases lying between them. The CDR3 is 13 residues long. Germline-derived CDR1 and CDR2 are MDHEN and SYDVKM. In DNA form, the CDR3 reads TGTGCCAGCAGTTTGTACTCGAACACTGAAGCTTTCTTT. Protein: CASSLYSNTEAFF.

V usage is TRBV5-1 and J usage is TRBJ2-3, with D unclear. Trimming removed 2 bases from V and 2 bases from J, with 9 bases in between. This CDR3 is 14 amino acids long. CDR1 and CDR2 from the germline V gene are SGHRS and YFSETQ. DNA of the CDR3: TGCGCCAGCAGCTTAACACCCTACACAGATACGCAGTATTTT. Protein product: CASSLTPYTDTQYF. Full variable domain (outside the CDR3, taken from reference TRBV5-1 and TRBJ2-3): KAGVTQTPRYLIKTRGQQVTLSCSPISGHRSVSWYQQTPGQGLQFLFEYFSETQRNKGNFPGRFSGRQFSNSRSEMNVSTLELGDSALYLCASSLTPYTDTQYFGPGTRLTVL.

In this sample, this clonotype turned up many times. The chain uses TRBV28 and TRBJ1-1; possible D gene TRBD1, 5 bases. Germline values: CDR1 MDHEN, CDR2 SYDVKM. The CDR3 covers 14 residues. Trimming pared 6 bases from V and 2 bases from J, leaving 13 bases between. The CDR3 DNA reads as TGTGCCAGCAGCCGGCGTACAGGAAACACTGAAGCTTTCTTT. This translates into CASSRRTGNTEAFF.

This clonotype was seen many times. The chain recombines TRBV6-5 with TRBJ2-3; 7 nucleotides align to TRBD2. The CDR3 sequence is 16 residues long. Germline CDR1 MNHEY, CDR2 SVGAGI. The J segment lost 2 bases and the V segment lost 3 bases, leaving 8 bases of the junction unmatched. The CDR3 loop reads CASSYSTGGYTDTQYF. In DNA, the CDR3 is TGTGCCAGCAGTTATTCCACGGGGGGTTACACAGATACGCAGTATTTT.

There are many counts of this clonotype. The chain recombines TRBV2 with TRBJ2-7, with D perhaps assigned TRBD1 or TRBD2 (5 bases each). CDR1 and CDR2 (germline): SNHLY, FYNNEI. This CDR3 spans 15 amino acids. Trimming cost V 6 bases and J 5 bases, with 20 bases left between them. The CDR3 region is CASSVRDGDQDEQYF. CDR3 DNA: TGTGCCAGCAGCGTCCGGGACGGAGATCAGGACGAGCAGTACTTC. Complete variable domain (other parts from reference TRBV2 and TRBJ2-7): EPEVTQTPSHQVTQMGQEVILRCVPISNHLYFYWYRQILGQKVEFLVSFYNNEISEKSEIFDDQFSVERPDGSNFTLKIRSTKLEDSAMYFCASSVRDGDQDEQYFGPGTRLTVT.

A few counts support this clonotype. The J gene is TRBJ2-5, the V gene TRBV20-1; tentative D call: TRBD2 (5 bases). V lost 2 bases, J lost 5 bases, and 15 bases lay in between. The CDR3 contains 14 residues. Germline CDR1 is DFQATT and CDR2 is SNEGSKA (reference sequence). The CDR3 is CSARNVAFGETQYF. CDR3 nucleotide sequence: TGCAGTGCTAGAAACGTAGCGTTCGGGGAGACCCAGTACTTC.

This clonotype was observed many times. CDR3 sequence reads: CASSQDLSGEMGGTEAFF. The CDR3 DNA reads TGTGCCAGCAGCCAAGACCTCTCCGGGGAGATGGGGGGCACTGAAGCTTTCTTT. The J gene is TRBJ1-1, the V gene TRBV3-1; TRBD1 is a possible D gene (5 bases). V lost 0 bases and J 4 bases, leaving 21 bases between the germline ends. This CDR3 has 18 amino acids. Germline V lookup: CDR1 LGHDT, CDR2 YNNKEL (reference sequence).

This clonotype was recorded many times. The J gene is TRBJ2-3, the V gene TRBV12-3 or TRBV12-4; tentative D call: TRBD2 (7 bases). Trimming shortened V by 6 bases and J by 2 bases, and 12 bases separated the two germline ends. There are 14 residues in the CDR3. The CDR3 spells CASSRRGATDTQYF. The CDR3 nucleotides are TGTGCCAGCAGCCGACGGGGGGCCACAGATACGCAGTATTTT.

This clonotype was found many times. V and J are TRBV4-3 and TRBJ2-1; TRBD1 or TRBD2 may be the D gene (6 bases each). This CDR3 spans 15 amino acids. The germline V gene encodes CDR1 LGHNA and CDR2 YSLEER. The V end lost 5 bases, the J end lost 5 bases, and 16 bases lay between the germline ends. The CDR3 sequence is CASSGGIRGDNEQFF. The DNA for the CDR3 is TGCGCCAGCAGCGGGGGGATCAGGGGCGACAATGAGCAGTTCTTC.

This clonotype was found many times. The chain joins TRBV5-1 to TRBJ2-4, with TRBD1 as a possible D gene (6 bases). The germline gives CDR1 SGHRS, CDR2 YFSETQ. The CDR3 spans 15 residues. V lost 3 bases, J lost 3 bases, and 13 bases lay in between. The CDR3: CASSYSQGSKNIQYF. In nucleotides, the CDR3 is TGCGCCAGCAGCTACTCACAGGGCAGCAAAAACATTCAGTACTTC.

The table lists this clonotype with many counts. V and J are TRBV7-9 and TRBJ1-6, with D unclear. The CDR3 covers 15 residues. Per the germline V gene, CDR1 is SEHNR and CDR2 is FQNEAQ (reference sequence). The V end lost 5 bases, the J end lost 5 bases, and 13 bases lay between the germline ends. The CDR3: CASSTRTANNSPLHF. DNA of the CDR3: TGTGCCAGCAGCACCAGGACGGCAAATAATTCACCCCTCCACTTT.

This clonotype appeared many times. As DNA, the CDR3 is TGTGCCAGCAGTTCTAGCGGGGGCCGCTCCTACGAGCAGTACTTC. This encodes CASSSSGGRSYEQYF. The V call is TRBV12-3 or TRBV12-4, the J call TRBJ2-7; TRBD2 matches 10 bases. CDR3 length: 15 residues. The V gene end was trimmed by 4 bases and the J gene end by 0 bases; junction bases not matched to a gene: 3.

The rearrangement uses TRBV6-1 and TRBJ2-3, with TRBD1 matching 10 bases. The CDR3 extends over 13 amino acids. V dropped 6 bases and J dropped 6; count of bases not matched to a gene: 3. CDR1 MNHNS and CDR2 SASEGT come from the germline V gene. The CDR3 DNA sequence: TGTGCCAGCAGATCGACAGGGGGCGATACGCAGTATTTT. It specifies CASRSTGGDTQYF.

This clonotype has a count of ten or more. The V gene is TRBV6-5, the J gene TRBJ2-1; perhaps TRBD2 as D (7 bases). The V gene lost 4 bases and the J gene lost 4 bases, with 11 bases spanning the gap. Germline loops: CDR1 MNHEY, CDR2 SVGAGI. This CDR3 has 14 amino acids. This CDR3 reads CASSSRGGYNEQFF. DNA for the CDR3: TGTGCCAGCAGTTCTAGGGGGGGTTACAATGAGCAGTTCTTC.

This clonotype has a count of ten or more. The V and J genes are TRBV5-1 and TRBJ1-5, with TRBD1 as a possible D gene (5 bases). The CDR3 consists of 13 residues. Trimming took off 0 bases at V and 7 bases at J, with 8 bases between the two ends. The germline V gene has CDR1 SGHRS and CDR2 YFSETQ. CDR3 DNA sequence: TGCGCCAGCAGCTTGGTGGGGGAGCAGCCCCAGCATTTT. It translates to CASSLVGEQPQHF.